This T cell receptor (beta chain) emerged from a study of neurological immune-mediated disorders. For the study at large: Relapsing-remitting patients made up about 90% of the roughly 34 multiple sclerosis patients, and secondary progressive patients made up 3.

Synthesis of cDNA was performed by 5'RACE using 10-nucleotide random UMIs. From 15-18 subjects, each sequencing run yielded over 180 million TCR-beta sequences. A single record per CDR3 protein comes from TCRdb applying MiXCR to the 5' RACE reads. The sample gives 65,000 to 90,000 distinct CDR3 sequences, around 4.6% of which show up once; less than 2.5% is in the top ten. This clonotype was observed a handful of times. Its antigen remains unidentified. General study findings and limits: Private repertoires in all groups were suggested by the absence of shared CDR3 amino acid sequences among expanded clones across subjects.

V lost 8 bases to trimming and J lost 7 bases; unmatched junction nucleotides: 10. This CDR3 comprises 15 residues. Germline CDR1 is SNHLY and CDR2 is FYNNEI. The genes are TRBV2 and TRBJ2-2; TRBD1 aligns across 10 bases. This clonotype was obtained from a woman in her 30s with multiple sclerosis. Sequences were obtained from PBMCs. The CDR3 loop reads CASSRDRGKGGELFF. The CDR3 DNA is TGTGCCAGCTCACGGGACAGGGGAAAAGGCGGGGAGCTGTTTTTT.